The clone carrying this T cell receptor beta chain came up a few times. As yet, its antigen is unknown. The data derive from a study of siplizumab effects on memory and regulatory T cells. General observations from the study: Among mappable alloreactive CD4+ clones, the Treg-derived fraction averaged nearly 70% with siplizumab versus about 26% in controls. Memory T cells appeared less diverse than naive cells, which seemed to contribute substantially to alloresponse. Sequences that were alloreactive and traceable to unstimulated CD4+ memory cells were significantly reduced by siplizumab.

The CDR3 sequence is 15 residues long. Germline V CDR1 and CDR2: SGHTA, FQGNSA. V was cut by 1 base and J by 4 bases, with 11 bases left in between. TCR templates numbering approximately 9.3 x 10^4 were assayed per sample. Sequenced by immunoSEQ multiplex PCR; TCRdb stores in-frame clones only, minus some. Here the sample spans about 100,000 clones, about nine tenths being singletons. V usage is TRBV7-2 and J usage is TRBJ2-4; D gene unclear. The TCR was taken from a human donor in good health. Sequencing was carried out using CD4+ T cells sorted from blood. CDR3: CASSLEYSRKNIQYF. As DNA, the CDR3 is TGTGCCAGCAGCTTAGAGTACAGCCGAAAAAACATTCAGTACTTC.